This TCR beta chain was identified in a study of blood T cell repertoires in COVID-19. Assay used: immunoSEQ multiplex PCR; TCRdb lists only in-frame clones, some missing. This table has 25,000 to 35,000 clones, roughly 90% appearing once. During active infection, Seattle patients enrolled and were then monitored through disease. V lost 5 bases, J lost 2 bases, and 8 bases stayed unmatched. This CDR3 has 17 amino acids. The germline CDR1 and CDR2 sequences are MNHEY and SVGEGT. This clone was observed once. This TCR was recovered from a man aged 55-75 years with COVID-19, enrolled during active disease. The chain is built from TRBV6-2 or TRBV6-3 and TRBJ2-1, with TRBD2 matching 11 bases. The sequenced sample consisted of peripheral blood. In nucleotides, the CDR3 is TGTGCCAGCAGTCAGAGACTAGCGGGAACCCCCTACAATGAGCAGTTCTTC. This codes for CASSQRLAGTPYNEQFF.